This T cell receptor beta chain stems from a study of cytomegalovirus exposure and HLA in healthy donors. CDR1 MNHNS and CDR2 SASEGT come from the germline V gene. The CDR3 sequence is 14 residues long. Deletions cut 10 bases from V and 5 bases from J, with 18 bases between. This PCR relied on a set of 60 Vbeta primers and 13 Jbeta primers. Generated by immunoSEQ multiplex PCR, the TCRdb table keeps only in-frame clones and is missing some. Of approximately 32,000 clones in the sample, approximately 79% were seen once. The sample consisted of PBMCs. The rearrangement links TRBV6-1 to TRBJ1-5, with a weak D call TRBD1 (6 bases). This TCR came from a woman aged 25 to 39 in good health and CMV-seropositive. CDR3 sequence reads: CATGRAGGHQPQHF. The CDR3 coding sequence is TGTGCCACCGGGCGGGCGGGGGGCCATCAGCCCCAGCATTTT.